The 29 T cell receptor beta chains in this list originate from one sample, sequenced in a study of T cell responses to AZD1222 COVID-19 vaccine. Assay: immunoSEQ multiplex PCR; the TCRdb copy retains only in-frame clones and omits some. The sample lists roughly 40,000 clones, over 70% occurring once. The material was peripheral blood, obtained on day 0 of AZD1222 vaccination. The receptors shown here come from an adult in good health.

J is TRBJ2-3 and V is TRBV6-4; D possibly uses TRBD1 or TRBD2 (5 bases each). V was trimmed by 3 bases and J by 4 bases, leaving 14 bases between them. This CDR3 has 15 residues. Looked up from germline, CDR1 is MRHNA and CDR2 is SNTAGT. CDR3 in DNA: TGTGCCAGCAGTGATGGGACCTCGAGAGCAGATACGCAGTATTTT. Residues: CASSDGTSRADTQYF.

This clone is a singleton in its sample. The chain couples TRBV2 to TRBJ2-5; a weak D match, TRBD1 (6 bases). CDR1 SNHLY and CDR2 FYNNEI come from the germline V gene. V was clipped by 3 bases and J by 5 bases, with 13 bases between them. The CDR3 length is 14 residues. The CDR3 here is CASSDLSGEETQYF. For the CDR3, the DNA is TGTGCCAGCAGTGATTTGTCAGGGGAGGAGACCCAGTACTTC.

Only one count was recorded for this clone. The CDR3 spells CASSLWDRVVGEKLFF. CDR3 DNA: TGTGCCAGCAGTTTATGGGACAGGGTAGTCGGTGAAAAACTGTTTTTT. This rearrangement joins TRBV28 to TRBJ1-4, with 8 bases matching TRBD1. With 0 bases clipped from V and 7 bases from J, the junction kept 7 bases outside the gene matches. This CDR3 has 16 residues. Germline lookup yields CDR1 MDHEN and CDR2 SYDVKM.

J is TRBJ2-3 and V is TRBV19; no clear D. Trimming pared 5 bases from V and 5 bases from J, leaving 17 bases between. This CDR3 region has 15 residues. The germline V gene encodes CDR1 LNHDA and CDR2 SQIVND (reference sequence). The CDR3 loop reads CASSVFGSAGDTQYF. Here the CDR3 DNA reads TGTGCCAGTAGTGTCTTTGGGTCGGCCGGAGATACGCAGTATTTT. Drawing the rest from reference TRBV19 and TRBJ2-3, the complete variable domain is DGGITQSPKYLFRKEGQNVTLSCEQNLNHDAMYWYRQDPGQGLRLIYYSQIVNDFQKGDIAEGYSVSREKKESFPLTVTSAQKNPTAFYLCASSVFGSAGDTQYFGPGTRLTVL.

This rearrangement joins TRBV19 to TRBJ1-1; D ambiguous. The CDR3 has 14 residues. Trimming stripped 2 bases from V and 11 bases from J, with 18 bases between. The germline gives CDR1 LNHDA, CDR2 SQIVND (reference sequence). The CDR3 nucleotides are TGTGCCAGTAGTATAATGGGCGGCGCGCCGAGGGCTTTCTTT. Amino acid sequence: CASSIMGGAPRAFF.

This sequence joins TRBV28 and TRBJ1-5; a possible D gene is TRBD1 (6 bases). The V gene lost 2 bases and the J gene lost 0 bases, with 17 bases spanning the gap. Germline loops: CDR1 MDHEN, CDR2 SYDVKM. This CDR3 contains 18 residues. The CDR3 loop is CASSLNWGYRDSNQPQHF. The CDR3 DNA reads as TGTGCCAGCAGTTTAAATTGGGGGTACAGGGATAGCAATCAGCCCCAGCATTTT.

The rearrangement joins TRBV19 to TRBJ2-3; maybe TRBD1 (5 bases). Germline loops: CDR1 LNHDA, CDR2 SQIVND (reference sequence). This CDR3 comprises 15 residues. Trimming took 5 bases from V and 2 from J, leaving 14 bases between them. In DNA, the CDR3 is TGTGCCAGTAGTCCACCCCGGACATTCACAGATACGCAGTATTTT. Protein product: CASSPPRTFTDTQYF.

V is TRBV14 and J is TRBJ1-5; D not resolved. The CDR3 consists of 13 residues. From germline, CDR1 is SGHDN and CDR2 FVKESK. Trimming shortened V by 1 base and J by 4 bases, and 5 bases separated the two germline ends. CDR3 coding DNA: TGTGCCAGCAGCCAAGGACCTAATCAGCCCCAGCATTTT. Its translation: CASSQGPNQPQHF.

The V and J genes are TRBV2 and TRBJ1-6, with D maybe TRBD1 (5 bases). CDR1 and CDR2 (germline): SNHLY, FYNNEI. The CDR3 length is 16 residues. Trimming removed 1 base from V and 7 bases from J, with 14 bases in between. CDR3 in amino acids: CASSEEAGRQNSPLHF. The CDR3 nucleotides read TGTGCCAGCAGTGAAGAGGCAGGGCGACAGAATTCACCCCTCCACTTT.

This rearrangement joins TRBV4-1 to TRBJ1-2, with 7 bases identical to TRBD1. Germline CDR1 MGHRA, CDR2 YSYEKL. Trimming at V came to 0 bases and at J to 4 bases, leaving 8 bases not matched to a gene. CDR3 length equals 16 residues. Here the CDR3 DNA reads TGCGCCAGCAGCCAAGATCCCGGGACAGTCTTCTATGGCTACACCTTC. Amino acid sequence: CASSQDPGTVFYGYTF.

In its sample, this clone was seen once. V and J are TRBV19 and TRBJ2-1, with 10 bases aligning to TRBD1. Unmatched junction bases numbered 10, after V lost 7 bases and J lost 10 bases. Germline-derived CDR1 and CDR2 are LNHDA and SQIVND (reference sequence). The CDR3 sequence is 14 residues long. The CDR3 bases are TGTGCCAGTACCGACGGGACAGGGGTGAGGGAGCAGTTCTTC. Its translation is CASTDGTGVREQFF.

The genes are TRBV10-3 and TRBJ2-7, with 10 positions matching TRBD1. The CDR3 has 15 residues. Trimming cost V 3 bases and J 3 bases; bases outside gene matches: 5. In germline, CDR1 is ENHRY, CDR2 SYGVKD. In nucleotides, the CDR3 is TGTGCCATCAGTGACCCGGGACAGGGGTACTACGAGCAGTACTTC. Translation: CAISDPGQGYYEQYF.

The chain uses TRBV2 and TRBJ1-2, with 9 positions matching TRBD1. The length of the CDR3 is 15 residues. Germline assignment: CDR1 SNHLY and CDR2 FYNNEI. V gave up 4 bases and J gave up 3 bases; unmatched junction bases: 6. The CDR3 region is CASSGERTGDYGYTF. The CDR3 bases are TGTGCCAGCAGTGGTGAAAGGACAGGGGACTATGGCTACACCTTC.

The genes are TRBV6-5 and TRBJ2-1; tentatively, D is TRBD1 (6 bases). This CDR3 spans 13 amino acids. V lost 6 bases, J lost 5 bases, and 11 bases lay in between. Germline V gene lookup returns CDR1 MNHEY and CDR2 SVGAGI. The CDR3 sequence is CASRLQGDNEQFF. The CDR3 DNA reads TGTGCCAGCAGGTTACAGGGAGACAATGAGCAGTTCTTC.

This chain connects TRBV6-5 to TRBJ1-3; D gene uncertain. V shed 0 bases and J shed 4 bases, with 4 bases lying between them. The CDR3 is 13 residues long. CDR1 and CDR2 from the germline V gene are MNHEY and SVGAGI. CDR3 loop: CASSYSSGNTIYF. DNA for the CDR3: TGTGCCAGCAGTTACTCCTCCGGAAACACCATATATTTT.

This chain links TRBV5-6 with TRBJ1-1, with 7 bases that match TRBD1. J lost 0 bases, V lost 3 bases, and 11 bases had no gene match. The CDR3 spans 17 residues. Germline CDR1 SGHDT, CDR2 YYEEEE. CDR3 in amino acids: CASSSRDRVDMNTEAFF. DNA for the CDR3: TGTGCCAGCAGCTCAAGAGACAGGGTCGATATGAACACTGAAGCTTTCTTT. Full variable domain (rest looked up from reference TRBV5-6 and TRBJ1-1): DAGVTQSPTHLIKTRGQQVTLRCSPKSGHDTVSWYQQALGQGPQFIFQYYEEEERQRGNFPDRFSGHQFPNYSSELNVNALLLGDSALYLCASSSRDRVDMNTEAFFGQGTRLTVV.

The chain uses TRBV5-5 and TRBJ2-7; D may be TRBD1 (6 bases). Germline-derived CDR1 and CDR2 are SGHKS and YYEKEE (reference sequence). This CDR3 is 15 amino acids long. V shed 0 bases and J shed 1 base, with 11 bases lying between them. CDR3 nucleotides: TGTGCCAGCAGCTTGGCCCCCCAGGGGTCCTACGAGCAGTACTTC. Its protein is CASSLAPQGSYEQYF.

This chain connects TRBV27 to TRBJ1-5; TRBD1 aligns across 7 bases. The germline V gene encodes CDR1 MNHEY and CDR2 SMNVEV (reference sequence). The junction had 9 bases not matched to a gene; V was cut back by 3 bases and J by 7 bases. The CDR3 is 15 amino acids. For the CDR3, the DNA is TGTGCCAGCAGTTTCAGGGGGATTGCGGGACAGCCCCAGCATTTT. As protein: CASSFRGIAGQPQHF.

The chain joins TRBV7-8 to TRBJ2-7; D unresolved. Germline V gene sequence: CDR1 SGHVS, CDR2 FQNEAQ. Trimming left V 0 bases short and J 5 bases short, with 5 bases between. This CDR3 has 12 amino acids. DNA of the CDR3: TGTGCCAGCAGCTTAGCCGGGCACGAGCAGTACTTC. Its translation is CASSLAGHEQYF.

The chain employs TRBV6-2 or TRBV6-3 and TRBJ2-7; D is possibly TRBD2 (5 bases). From germline, CDR1 is MNHEY and CDR2 SVGEGT. The CDR3 loop spans 12 amino acids. The V and J ends lost 2 bases and 8 bases respectively, with 10 bases between them. DNA for the CDR3: TGTGCCAGCAGTTACGGACTGACGAAGCAGTACTTC. Protein sequence: CASSYGLTKQYF.

The chain links TRBV6-2 or TRBV6-3 to TRBJ2-2; no clear D. V shed 5 bases and J shed 2 bases, with 9 bases lying between them. This CDR3 is built from 14 residues. Germline V gene sequence: CDR1 MNHEY, CDR2 SVGEGT. The CDR3 DNA reads as TGTGCCAGCAGTCCCACCTACAACACCGGGGAGCTGTTTTTT. This translates into CASSPTYNTGELFF.

The chain carries TRBV19 and TRBJ1-6; D perhaps matches TRBD1 (5 bases). Trimming pared 5 bases from V and 10 bases from J, leaving 9 bases between. The V gene's germline CDR1 is LNHDA and CDR2 SQIVND (reference sequence). This CDR3 is built from 12 residues. The CDR3 spells CASSAQGSPLHF. The CDR3 coding sequence is TGTGCCAGTAGTGCGCAGGGATCACCCCTCCACTTT.

The chain links TRBV2 to TRBJ2-3, with TRBD2 as a possible D gene (7 bases). The CDR3 covers 15 residues. Germline V gene sequence: CDR1 SNHLY, CDR2 FYNNEI. Trimming stripped 4 bases from V and 4 bases from J, with 15 bases between. CDR3 in DNA: TGTGCCAGCAGTGTAGAAGGGGGGGCTGCAGATACGCAGTATTTT. It yields the protein CASSVEGGAADTQYF. The full variable domain, its missing parts supplied by reference TRBV2 and TRBJ2-3, is EPEVTQTPSHQVTQMGQEVILRCVPISNHLYFYWYRQILGQKVEFLVSFYNNEISEKSEIFDDQFSVERPDGSNFTLKIRSTKLEDSAMYFCASSVEGGAADTQYFGPGTRLTVL.

This chain joins TRBV11-3 and TRBJ2-1; 9 nucleotides agree with TRBD2. Germline assignment: CDR1 SGHNT and CDR2 YENEEA. J gave up 7 bases and V 4 bases, and 8 bases lay outside the gene matches. CDR3 length: 15 amino acids. DNA for the CDR3: TGTGCCAGCAGCTACGAGGCGACTAGCGGAAATGAGCAGTTCTTC. Translation gives CASSYEATSGNEQFF.

This chain joins TRBV3-1 (or the pseudogene TRBV3-2) and TRBJ1-2, with D unresolved. V was pared by 0 bases and J by 4 bases, with 9 bases between. The CDR3 runs 14 residues. Germline CDR1 LGHDT, CDR2 YNNKEL (reference sequence). The CDR3 here is CASSQEGASYGYTF. The CDR3 region has the DNA TGTGCCAGCAGCCAAGAAGGAGCGAGCTATGGCTACACCTTC.

This chain's CDR3 is CASREGPRGTEAFF. The CDR3 nucleotides are TGTGCCAGCAGGGAGGGGCCCCGGGGCACTGAAGCTTTCTTT. The V call is TRBV6-4, the J call TRBJ1-1, with D tentatively TRBD1 (5 bases). The V gene lost 6 bases and the J gene lost 4 bases, with 15 bases spanning the gap. The CDR3 runs 14 residues. Germline V gene sequence: CDR1 MRHNA, CDR2 SNTAGT.

This chain links TRBV11-2 with TRBJ2-3; 9 nucleotides line up with TRBD2. The ends lost 3 bases at V and 8 bases at J; junction bases unmatched: 9. CDR1 and CDR2 (germline): SGHAT, FQNNGV. The CDR3 totals 15 residues. CDR3 in amino acids: CASSFGGGAGGTQYF. The CDR3 DNA sequence: TGTGCCAGCAGCTTCGGCGGGGGGGCCGGTGGTACGCAGTATTTT.

The rearrangement joins TRBV12-3 or TRBV12-4 to TRBJ1-5; D is unresolved. The CDR3 has 12 amino acids. V lost 5 bases and J 4 bases, leaving 6 bases between the germline ends. The CDR3 region is CASSPGNQPQHF. DNA for the CDR3: TGTGCCAGCAGTCCTGGGAATCAGCCCCAGCATTTT.

This clone came up once. This chain uses TRBV10-2 with TRBJ2-3; 10 bases align to TRBD2. This CDR3 comprises 13 residues. The J segment lost 4 bases and the V segment lost 8 bases, leaving 3 bases of the junction unmatched. Germline V gives CDR1 WSHSY, CDR2 SAAADI. In DNA form, the CDR3 reads TGCGCCAGCGCGAGCGGGGGGGCAGATACGCAGTATTTT. Protein product: CASASGGADTQYF.